This entry lists 14 T cell receptor beta chains sequenced from one sample in a study of T cells in Graves' hyperthyroidism and ophthalmopathy. It was RNA transcripts that yielded the amplified TCR beta CDR3 regions. During a first-round RT-PCR of the TCR CDR3, the HTBI primer set was used. MiXCR, applied by TCRdb to the multiplex PCR reads, yields one record per CDR3 protein. This sample yields about 350,000 distinct CDR3 sequences, of which 12% to 15% are seen a single time; 34% belongs to the top ten. The sequenced sample was blood. The receptors originated from a woman between 40 and 55 years old with Graves' ophthalmopathy.

This clonotype showed up many times. The rearrangement joins TRBV20-1 to TRBJ1-2, with D tentatively TRBD1 (5 bases). CDR1 DFQATT and CDR2 SNEGSKA come from the germline V gene (reference sequence). The V end lost 1 base, the J end lost 7 bases, and 7 bases lay between the germline ends. The CDR3 extends over 11 amino acids. CDR3 sequence reads: CSARVQGGYTF. In nucleotides, the CDR3 is TGCAGTGCTAGAGTGCAGGGTGGCTACACCTTC.

This clonotype was detected many times. The rearrangement uses TRBV7-8 and TRBJ2-1; tentatively, D is TRBD2 (5 bases). Looked up from germline, CDR1 is SGHVS and CDR2 is FQNEAQ. The length of the CDR3 is 15 residues. V lost 8 bases to trimming and J lost 6 bases, with 20 bases between them. The CDR3 DNA reads TGTGCCAGCGACTTCGCGGGCCCCGTGCCCAATGAGCAGTTCTTC. As protein: CASDFAGPVPNEQFF.

This clonotype was seen ten or more times. The V call is TRBV28, the J call TRBJ1-3; 8 nucleotides line up with TRBD1. CDR3 length: 15 residues. Germline trimming cut 6 bases from V and 0 bases from J; bases unmatched to any gene: 4. Germline CDR1 and CDR2: MDHEN and SYDVKM. The CDR3 sequence: CASRLDRGSGNTIYF. The CDR3 DNA is TGTGCCAGCAGACTAGACAGGGGCTCTGGAAACACCATATATTTT. The full variable domain, in which reference TRBV28 and TRBJ1-3 provide the parts outside the CDR3, is DVKVTQSSRYLVKRTGEKVFLECVQDMDHENMFWYRQDPGLGLRLIYFSYDVKMKEKGDIPEGYSVSREKKERFSLILESASTNQTSMYLCASRLDRGSGNTIYFGEGSWLTVV.

In this sample, this clonotype turned up many times. The rearrangement uses TRBV20-1 and TRBJ1-5; 7 bases are a match to TRBD1. The V and J ends lost 1 base and 6 bases, in that order; junction bases with no gene match: 6. This CDR3 is 14 amino acids long. Germline V gene lookup returns CDR1 DFQATT and CDR2 SNEGSKA (reference sequence). CDR3 residues: CSARARQGRQPQHF. The CDR3 nucleotides are TGCAGTGCTAGAGCCCGACAGGGCCGTCAGCCCCAGCATTTT.

This clonotype was seen ten or more times. The gene calls are TRBV11-3 and TRBJ2-3; the D gene could be TRBD1 or TRBD2 (5 bases each). The CDR3 length is 14 residues. In germline, CDR1 is SGHNT, CDR2 YENEEA. The V and J ends lost 5 bases and 0 bases respectively, with 9 bases between them. In DNA form, the CDR3 reads TGTGCCAGCAGCCTGGGACGGAGCACAGATACGCAGTATTTT. It yields the protein CASSLGRSTDTQYF.

On this clonotype itself: This sequence may be a read error, since a much larger clone differs from it by one base. The chain uses TRBV5-6 and TRBJ1-1; D unclear. The CDR3 is 16 residues long. The germline V gene encodes CDR1 SGHDT and CDR2 YYEEEE. The CDR3 nucleotides read TGTGCCAGCAGCCGGGCGGGAGGATGGGAAGACACTGAAGTTTTCTTT. This gives the protein CASSRAGGWEDTEVFF.

In this sample, this clonotype turned up a few times. Given a much more abundant clone one base away, this may be a read error. The chain joins TRBV2 to TRBJ2-1, with a possible D match to TRBD2 (5 bases). CDR1 SNHLY and CDR2 FYNNEI come from the germline V gene. This CDR3 region has 16 residues. CDR3 DNA sequence: TGTGCCTGCAGTGAGTTAAGGGCGGCGGCGGGCAATGAGCAGTTCTTC. It codes for CACSELRAAAGNEQFF.

Turning to this clonotype: This may be a read error: a much more frequent sequence differs by one nucleotide. This CDR3 is missing its conserved last phenylalanine or tryptophan, likely due to a read error. The rearrangement joins TRBV14 to TRBJ1-1; D is unresolved. The length of the CDR3 is 13 residues. Germline values: CDR1 SGHDN, CDR2 FVKESK. V was clipped by 4 bases and J by 1 base, with 7 bases between them. The CDR3 reads CASSRHENTEAFS. CDR3 nucleotide sequence: TGTGCCAGCAGCCGGCATGAGAACACTGAAGCTTTCTCT.

This clonotype occurred a few times. The V call is TRBV7-2, the J call TRBJ2-2, with unresolved D. In germline, CDR1 is SGHTA, CDR2 FQGNSA. V lost 4 bases, J lost 4 bases, and 16 bases lay in between. The CDR3 covers 16 residues. DNA of the CDR3: TGTGCCAGCAGCTCCCGATATGGCGAGTTCACCGGGGAGCTGTTTTTT. It translates to CASSSRYGEFTGELFF.

The sample holds a few counts of this clonotype. The chain uses TRBV6-1 and TRBJ2-7; 7 positions match TRBD1. The ends lost 6 bases at V and 7 bases at J; junction bases unmatched: 12. There are 14 residues in the CDR3. Per the germline V gene, CDR1 is MNHNS and CDR2 is SASEGT. Written as DNA, the CDR3 is TGTGCCAGCAGGGGGACAGCAACTGGGGAGGAGCAGTACTTC. Translated, it gives CASRGTATGEEQYF.

This clonotype was detected many times. Here the CDR3 DNA reads TGCAGTGCTGGCGCCCTAGCGGGAGGATTGTATACGGCCGGGGAGCTGTTTTTT. It specifies CSAGALAGGLYTAGELFF. The chain couples TRBV20-1 to TRBJ2-2, with TRBD2 matching over 11 bases. This CDR3 region has 18 residues. V gave up 5 bases and J gave up 6 bases; unmatched junction bases: 17. Germline-derived CDR1 and CDR2 are DFQATT and SNEGSKA (reference sequence).

This clonotype has a count of ten or more. The chain recombines TRBV12-3 or TRBV12-4 with TRBJ1-5; 11 bases are shared with TRBD1. Trimming took 1 base from V and 6 from J; bases not matched to a gene: 5. The CDR3 runs 16 residues. The CDR3 DNA is TGTGCCAGCAGTTTAGATTTGGGACAGGGGGTTCAGCCCCAGCATTTT. Translation: CASSLDLGQGVQPQHF.

This clonotype was observed many times. This sequence joins TRBV2 and TRBJ2-7; D gene ambiguous. V was trimmed by 5 bases and J by 1 base, leaving 12 bases between them. The length of the CDR3 is 14 residues. CDR1 is SNHLY and CDR2 is FYNNEI in the germline V gene. DNA for the CDR3: TGTGCCAGCAGTAAGGGATACTCATCCTACGAGCAGTACTTC. It specifies CASSKGYSSYEQYF.

The sample holds many counts of this clonotype. The chain combines TRBV20-1 with TRBJ2-5, with TRBD2 matching 8 bases. The V gene end was trimmed by 6 bases and the J gene end by 4 bases; junction bases not matched to a gene: 10. This CDR3 has 14 amino acids. CDR1 DFQATT and CDR2 SNEGSKA come from the germline V gene (reference sequence). The CDR3 loop reads CSAPKTAGGETQYF. In DNA, the CDR3 is TGCAGTGCGCCAAAGACCGCGGGAGGAGAGACCCAGTACTTC.